Only a few counts were recorded for the clone carrying this T cell receptor (beta chain). Its antigen remains unknown. Unique molecular identifiers had been added to the TCR beta cDNA libraries. Approximately 450,000 cDNA molecules were recovered from an input of 1 to 10 million T cells. TCRdb re-derived calls from the PCR reads in MiXCR, one entry per CDR3 protein. The profile shows about 200,000 distinct CDR3 sequences, 25% to 35% of them singletons. The sample is drawn from a study of post-analysis software for immune sequencing data. Study context: Progressive-relapsing, secondary progressive and relapsing-remitting multiple sclerosis were among the disease courses included.

Study-wide points: Strong co-clustering by F measure was seen for same-batch samples. Controls showed lower frequencies than patients for roughly 5 TRBV segments, and TRBV5-6, TRBV5-1 and TRBV20-1 were among these. Normalized Chao1 diversity in multiple sclerosis patients fell significantly below that of controls.

The CDR3 is made up of 15 amino acids. The germline CDR1 and CDR2 sequences are MDHEN and SYDVKM. Trimming at V came to 3 bases and at J to 5 bases, leaving 3 bases not matched to a gene. The clonotype originates from a girl aged 2-17 years with multiple sclerosis. Sequenced material: blood. The V gene is TRBV28, the J gene TRBJ2-1, with 11 bases identical to TRBD2. In nucleotides, the CDR3 is TGTGCCAGCAGTTTCCTAGCGGGAGGTAACAATGAGCAGTTCTTC. This encodes CASSFLAGGNNEQFF.